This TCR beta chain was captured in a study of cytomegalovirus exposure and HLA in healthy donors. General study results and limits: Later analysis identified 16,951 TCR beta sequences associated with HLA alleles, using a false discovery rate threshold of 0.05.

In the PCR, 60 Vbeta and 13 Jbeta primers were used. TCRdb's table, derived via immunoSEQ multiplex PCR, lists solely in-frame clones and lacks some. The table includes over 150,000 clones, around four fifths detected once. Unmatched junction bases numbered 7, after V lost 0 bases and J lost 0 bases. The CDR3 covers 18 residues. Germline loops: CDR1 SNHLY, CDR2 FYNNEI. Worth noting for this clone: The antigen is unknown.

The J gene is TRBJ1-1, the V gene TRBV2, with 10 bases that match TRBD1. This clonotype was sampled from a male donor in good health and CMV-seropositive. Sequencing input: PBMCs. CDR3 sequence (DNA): TGTGCCAGCAGTGAAGCTCCCGACAGGGGGCCACTGAACACTGAAGCTTTCTTT. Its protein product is CASSEAPDRGPLNTEAFF. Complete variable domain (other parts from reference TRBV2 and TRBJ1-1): EPEVTQTPSHQVTQMGQEVILRCVPISNHLYFYWYRQILGQKVEFLVSFYNNEISEKSEIFDDQFSVERPDGSNFTLKIRSTKLEDSAMYFCASSEAPDRGPLNTEAFFGQGTRLTVV.